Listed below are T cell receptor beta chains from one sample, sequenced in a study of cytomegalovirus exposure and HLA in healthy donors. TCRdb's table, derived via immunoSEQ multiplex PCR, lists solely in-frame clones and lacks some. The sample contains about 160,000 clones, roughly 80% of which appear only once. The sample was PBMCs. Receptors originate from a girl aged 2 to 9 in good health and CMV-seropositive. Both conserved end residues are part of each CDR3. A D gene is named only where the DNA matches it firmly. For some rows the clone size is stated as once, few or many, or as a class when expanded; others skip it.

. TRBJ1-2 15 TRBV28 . TGTGCCAGCAGTGTCGGAGTGAAAGTTTATATCGGCTACACCTTC CASSVGVKVYIGYTF
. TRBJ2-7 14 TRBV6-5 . TGTGCCAGCAGTTACGCACGACGTCCCGGGGAGCAGTACTTC CASSYARRPGEQYF
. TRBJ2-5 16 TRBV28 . TGTGCCAGCAGTTTAGGAGGGAGGCGATTACAAGAGACCCAGTACTTC CASSLGGRRLQETQYF
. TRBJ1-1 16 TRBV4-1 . TGCGCCAGCCGCCAGTGGGTTCGGGGTGTATGGACTGAAGCTTTCTTT CASRQWVRGVWTEAFF
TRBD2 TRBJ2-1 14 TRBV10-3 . TGTGCCATCAGGCGGACTAGTCATAAGGGTGAGCAGTTCTTC CAIRRTSHKGEQFF
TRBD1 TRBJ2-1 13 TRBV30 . TGTGCCTGGCAGGGGGCTTACTACAATGAGCAGTTCTTC CAWQGAYYNEQFF
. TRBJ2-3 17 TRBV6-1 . TGTGCCAGCAGTGAATGGAGGGGGGCGGGAGCGGCGGATACGCAGTATTTT CASSEWRGAGAADTQYF
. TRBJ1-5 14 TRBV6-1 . TGTGCCAGCATACAGGGAATTAGCAATCAGCCCCAGCATTTT CASIQGISNQPQHF
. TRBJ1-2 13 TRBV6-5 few TGTGCCAGTTCATCTAATCTCCTAAATGGCTACACCTTC CASSSNLLNGYTF
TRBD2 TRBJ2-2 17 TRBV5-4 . TGTGCCAGCAGCTTGGCTAGCGGGGTGTGGGACACCGGGGAGCTGTTTTTT CASSLASGVWDTGELFF
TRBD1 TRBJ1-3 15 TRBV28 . TGTGCCAGCAGTTCCGACAGGGGTCCTGGAAACACCATATATTTT CASSSDRGPGNTIYF
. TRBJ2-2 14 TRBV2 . TGTGCCAGCAGTGAGGACACACCGACCGGGGAGCTGTTTTTT CASSEDTPTGELFF
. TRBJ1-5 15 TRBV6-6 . TGTGCCAGCAGTTACGAGGGATTTGTGGGTCAGCCCCAGCATTTT CASSYEGFVGQPQHF
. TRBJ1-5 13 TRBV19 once TGTGCCAGTAGTTTTGGGGGGGACCAGCCCCAGCATTTT CASSFGGDQPQHF
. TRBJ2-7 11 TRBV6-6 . TGTGCCAGCAGTTACCGGAGCGAGCAGTACTTC CASSYRSEQYF
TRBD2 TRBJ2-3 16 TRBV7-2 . TGTGCCAGCAGCCTCGCCGGGGGACTAGGGCTTGATACGCAGTATTTT CASSLAGGLGLDTQYF
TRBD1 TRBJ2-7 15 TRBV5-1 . TGCGCCAGCAGCTGGGGGGACAGGGGTGGCTACGAGCAGTACTTC CASSWGDRGGYEQYF